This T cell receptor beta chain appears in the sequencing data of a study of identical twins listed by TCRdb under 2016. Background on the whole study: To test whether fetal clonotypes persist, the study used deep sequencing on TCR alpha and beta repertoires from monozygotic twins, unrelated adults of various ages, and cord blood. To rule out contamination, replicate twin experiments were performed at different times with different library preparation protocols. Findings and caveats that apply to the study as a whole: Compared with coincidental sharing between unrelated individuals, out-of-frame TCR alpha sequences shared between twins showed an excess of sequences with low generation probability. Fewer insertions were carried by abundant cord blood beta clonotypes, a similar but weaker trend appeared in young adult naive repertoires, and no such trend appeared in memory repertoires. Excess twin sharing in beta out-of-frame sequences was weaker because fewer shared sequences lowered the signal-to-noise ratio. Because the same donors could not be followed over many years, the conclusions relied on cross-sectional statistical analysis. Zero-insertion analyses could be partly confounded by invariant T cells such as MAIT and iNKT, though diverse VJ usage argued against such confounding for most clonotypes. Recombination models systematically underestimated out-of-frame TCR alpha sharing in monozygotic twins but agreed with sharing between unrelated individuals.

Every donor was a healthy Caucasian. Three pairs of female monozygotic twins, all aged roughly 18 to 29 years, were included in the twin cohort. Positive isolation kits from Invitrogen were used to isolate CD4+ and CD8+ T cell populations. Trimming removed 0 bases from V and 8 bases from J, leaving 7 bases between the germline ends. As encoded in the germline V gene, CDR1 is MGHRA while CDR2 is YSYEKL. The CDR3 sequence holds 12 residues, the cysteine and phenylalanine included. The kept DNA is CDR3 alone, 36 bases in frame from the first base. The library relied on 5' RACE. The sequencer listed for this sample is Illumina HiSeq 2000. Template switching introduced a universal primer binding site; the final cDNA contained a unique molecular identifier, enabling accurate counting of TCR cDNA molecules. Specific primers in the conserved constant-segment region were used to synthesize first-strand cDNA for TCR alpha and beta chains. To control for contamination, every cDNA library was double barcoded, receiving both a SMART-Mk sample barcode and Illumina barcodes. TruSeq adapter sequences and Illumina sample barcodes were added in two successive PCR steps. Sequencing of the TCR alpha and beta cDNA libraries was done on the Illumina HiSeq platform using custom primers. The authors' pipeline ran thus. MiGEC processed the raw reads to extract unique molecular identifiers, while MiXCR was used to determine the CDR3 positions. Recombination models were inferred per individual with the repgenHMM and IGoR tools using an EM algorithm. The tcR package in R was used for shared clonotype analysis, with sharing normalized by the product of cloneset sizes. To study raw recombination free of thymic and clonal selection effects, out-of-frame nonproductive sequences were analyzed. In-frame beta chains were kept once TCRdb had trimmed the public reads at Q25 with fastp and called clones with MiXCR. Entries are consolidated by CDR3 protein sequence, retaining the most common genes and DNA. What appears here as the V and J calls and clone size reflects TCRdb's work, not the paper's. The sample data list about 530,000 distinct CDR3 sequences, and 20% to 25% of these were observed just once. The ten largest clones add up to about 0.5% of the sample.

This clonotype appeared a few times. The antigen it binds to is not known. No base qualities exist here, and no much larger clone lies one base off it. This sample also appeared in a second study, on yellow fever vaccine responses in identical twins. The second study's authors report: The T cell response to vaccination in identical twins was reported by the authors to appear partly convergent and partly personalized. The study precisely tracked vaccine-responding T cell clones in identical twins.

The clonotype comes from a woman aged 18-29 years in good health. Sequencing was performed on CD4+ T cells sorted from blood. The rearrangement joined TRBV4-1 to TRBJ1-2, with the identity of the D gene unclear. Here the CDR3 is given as CASSQEGEGYTF. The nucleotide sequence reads TGCGCCAGCAGCCAAGAAGGAGAGGGCTACACCTTC.